Listed below are T cell receptor beta chains from one sample, sequenced in a study of blood T cell repertoires in COVID-19. Libraries were prepared by immunoSEQ multiplex PCR; TCRdb keeps only in-frame clonotypes and omits some of them. The sample holds around 250,000 clones, approximately 82% seen once. What was sequenced was peripheral blood. Source of these receptors: a man aged 35 to 55 with active or convalescent COVID-19. Each CDR3 is given with its conserved first and last residue. The order of the fields is D gene, J gene, clone size, V gene, CDR3 protein, CDR3 DNA. The D gene is left open where the match is weak. Expanded clones are given a class, and other clones once, few, many or no size at all.

TRBD2 | TRBJ2-5 | - | TRBV9 | CASSVGNSGGQETQYF | TGTGCCAGCAGCGTCGGAAATTCGGGGGGACAAGAGACCCAGTACTTC
TRBD2 | TRBJ2-2 | - | TRBV24-1 | CATSDFSGKGTGELFF | TGTGCCACCAGTGATTTCAGCGGGAAGGGGACCGGGGAGCTGTTTTTT
- | TRBJ2-6 | - | TRBV5-1 | CASSLGRAVCKSSGANVLTF | TGCGCCAGCAGCTTGGGGAGGGCAGTCTGCAAAAGCTCTGGGGCCAACGTCCTGACTTTC
TRBD2 | TRBJ2-5 | - | TRBV30 | CAWSVRGTRTRETQYF | TGTGCCTGGAGTGTACGGGGGACTAGAACGAGAGAGACCCAGTACTTC
- | TRBJ1-2 | - | TRBV2 | CASSDTLVYGYTF | TGTGCCAGCAGTGATACTTTAGTCTATGGCTACACCTTC
TRBD1 | TRBJ1-2 | - | TRBV3-1/TRBV3-2 | CASSQAGGTGLDGYTF | TGTGCCAGCAGCCAAGCGGGAGGGACAGGGCTGGATGGCTACACCTTC
- | TRBJ1-6 | - | TRBV28 | CASSFPNRVKGSPLHF | TGTGCCAGCAGTTTCCCAAACAGGGTTAAAGGGTCACCCCTCCACTTT
- | TRBJ1-5 | - | TRBV7-2 | CASSPEGQRAQHF | TGTGCCAGCAGCCCCGAGGGTCAGAGAGCCCAGCATTTT
- | TRBJ2-3 | - | TRBV6-5 | CASSYGGLSTDTQYF | TGTGCCAGCAGTTACGGTGGGCTTAGCACAGATACGCAGTATTTT
TRBD2 | TRBJ2-7 | - | TRBV7-6 | CASSPIAAVASGSMSEQYF | TGTGCCAGCAGCCCGATAGCTGCGGTGGCTAGCGGGAGTATGTCCGAGCAGTACTTC
TRBD2 | TRBJ2-3 | - | TRBV5-4 | CAIPGLAGDTQYF | TGTGCCATACCAGGACTAGCCGGCGATACGCAGTATTTT
- | TRBJ2-7 | - | TRBV19 | CASSWRGANYEQYF | TGTGCCAGTAGTTGGCGGGGCGCGAACTACGAGCAGTACTTC
- | TRBJ2-2 | few | TRBV5-5 | CASSPLGAGELFF | TGTGCCAGCAGCCCCCTCGGAGCCGGGGAGCTGTTTTTT
- | TRBJ1-1 | - | TRBV28 | CASSYRVEAFF | TGTGCCAGCAGTTACAGGGTTGAGGCTTTCTTT
- | TRBJ1-2 | - | TRBV19 | CASSIDPLTGKSYGYTF | TGTGCCAGTAGTATAGATCCTTTAACAGGCAAGAGCTATGGCTACACCTTC
TRBD1 | TRBJ1-4 | - | TRBV4-2 | CASSQGQGRNEKLFF | TGTGCCAGCAGCCAGGGACAGGGAAGGAATGAAAAACTGTTTTTT
- | TRBJ2-6 | - | TRBV18 | CASSLNRDSGANVLTF | TGTGCCAGCTCACTGAACCGGGACTCTGGGGCCAACGTCCTGACTTTC
TRBD1 | TRBJ2-3 | once | TRBV13 | CASSFPGGGTDTQYF | TGTGCCAGCAGCTTCCCAGGGGGCGGGACAGATACGCAGTATTTT
- | TRBJ1-1 | - | TRBV28 | CASRPQGYTEAFF | TGTGCCAGCAGGCCACAGGGATACACTGAAGCTTTCTTT
- | TRBJ2-1 | - | TRBV6-5 | CASSPNIYNEQFF | TGTGCCAGCAGCCCCAACATATACAATGAGCAGTTCTTC